This TCR beta chain was identified during a study of cytomegalovirus exposure and HLA in healthy donors. General study points: Associated with cytomegalovirus, according to the listing, were approximately 160 TCR beta chains.

A remark on this clone: The antigen remains unidentified. One junction end disagrees with the germline gene, perhaps due to a read error.

The data were produced by immunoSEQ multiplex PCR, yet TCRdb's version contains in-frame clones alone and is incomplete. The sample lists 150,000 to 200,000 clones, around 82% occurring once. Per the germline V gene, CDR1 is MNHEY and CDR2 is SMNVEV (reference sequence). This CDR3 is built from 14 residues. The source material was PBMCs. The TCR comes from a woman aged 18-29 years in good health and CMV-seropositive. This chain joins TRBV27 and TRBJ1-5, with D possibly matching TRBD1 (5 bases). CDR3 sequence (DNA): TGTGCCAGCAGTTTAGCGGGGCCCAATCGGCCCCAGCATTTT. Protein: CASSLAGPNRPQHF.